One TCR beta chain is described in this entry. Antigen unknown. The CDR3 spans 15 residues. J was trimmed by 5 bases and V by 7 bases; bases with no gene match: 11. Germline V CDR1 and CDR2: SGHRS, YFSETQ. This record comes from a study of T-cell memory formation after mild COVID-19. Looking at the study overall: Largely, TCR clusters stayed within a single donor. Findings and limits, study-wide: Clones that contracted clustered mainly in CM and EM if CD4+ and in EMRA if CD8+. The pre-infection memory compartment contained some responding clones, suggesting cross-reactive memory joined.

TCRdb itself ran the 5' RACE reads through MiXCR, one entry per CDR3 protein. The sample contains nearly 110,000 distinct CDR3 sequences, 17% of which appear only once. The material sequenced was PBMCs or a T cell subset sorted from them (not recorded which). The source is an adult woman who had mild COVID-19 (a few samples of this study predate the infection). Cell type and time point are not known. The J gene is TRBJ1-1, the V gene TRBV5-1, with TRBD1 matching over 10 bases. CDR3 in amino acids: CASHRTGTGDTEAFF. CDR3 DNA sequence: TGCGCCAGCCATCGTACCGGGACAGGGGATACTGAAGCTTTCTTT.